Presented here are 17 T cell receptor beta chains from one specimen sequenced in a study of T cell repertoires in cytomegalovirus infection. TCRdb analysed the reads with MiXCR anew, one entry per CDR3 protein. The data hold some 900,000 distinct CDR3 sequences, with approximately 32% observed a single time. The antigens for these receptors are not known. This specimen was cultured CD8+ T cells from PBMCs, taken from culture after CMV antigen stimulation. These receptors came from a human donor in good health (CMV status not recorded). Some clones in this sample may be carry-over from other donors' samples.

V gene TRBV12-3 or TRBV12-4 combines with J gene TRBJ2-3, with TRBD2 matching 8 bases. The CDR3 is 17 amino acids. V shed 6 bases, J shed 3 bases, and the junction held 14 bases outside the gene matches. The CDR3 DNA follows: TGTGCCAGCAGAGGTTTCGAGATCCGGGGGGGAACAGATACGCAGTATTTT. Protein: CASRGFEIRGGTDTQYF.

This clonotype has just a few counts. The rearrangement uses TRBV7-9 and TRBJ2-6; 8 positions match TRBD2. V was pared by 3 bases and J by 12 bases, with 7 bases of the junction left unmatched. Germline-derived CDR1 and CDR2 are SEHNR and FQNEAQ (reference sequence). The CDR3 covers 14 residues. CDR3 bases: TGTGCCAGCAGCTTCGGGGGGGCCAAGGGCGTCCTGACTTTC. Translation gives CASSFGGAKGVLTF.

V is TRBV6-6 and J is TRBJ2-2; tentative D call: TRBD2 (6 bases). From germline, CDR1 is MNHNY and CDR2 SVGAGI (reference sequence). There are 15 residues in the CDR3. V lost 2 bases and J lost 7, with 14 bases in between. Written as DNA, the CDR3 is TGTGCCAGCAGTTACCCTAAAGGCGGGAACGGGGAGCTGTTTTTT. Its translation is CASSYPKGGNGELFF.

In its sample, this clonotype was seen a few times. V usage is TRBV5-1 and J usage is TRBJ2-7, with 7 bases lining up with TRBD2. The CDR3 spans 14 residues. The germline V gene encodes CDR1 SGHRS and CDR2 YFSETQ. J gave up 6 bases and V 6 bases, and 12 bases lay outside the gene matches. In nucleotides, the CDR3 is TGCGCCAGCACCCCCTTTGGGGGGGACTCCGAGCAGTACTTC. Protein: CASTPFGGDSEQYF.

This clonotype was detected a few times. The genes are TRBV4-1 and TRBJ1-5; D gene ambiguous. Trimming cost V 1 base and J 5 bases, with 3 bases left between them. Germline lookup yields CDR1 MGHRA and CDR2 YSYEKL. The CDR3 is 12 amino acids. This chain's CDR3 is CASSQGHQPQHF. As DNA, the CDR3 is TGCGCCAGCAGCCAAGGACATCAGCCCCAGCATTTT.

This clonotype turned up a few times. V gene TRBV24-1 combines with J gene TRBJ1-5; D call uncertain. CDR1 KGHDR and CDR2 SFDVKD come from the germline V gene. Trimming shortened V by 4 bases and J by 6 bases, and 6 bases separated the two germline ends. The CDR3 consists of 12 residues. The DNA for the CDR3 is TGTGCCACCAGTGACCCAGGTCAGCCCCAGCATTTT. This sequence encodes CATSDPGQPQHF.

The count of this clonotype is one. The V and J genes are TRBV15 and TRBJ2-5; D might be TRBD1 (5 bases). Germline CDR1 reads LNHNV; CDR2 reads YYDKDF (reference sequence). This CDR3 contains 15 residues. Trimming shortened V by 2 bases and J by 0 bases, and 10 bases separated the two germline ends. CDR3 sequence: CATSRRRQNQETQYF. The CDR3 DNA reads as TGTGCCACCAGCAGACGACGACAGAACCAAGAGACCCAGTACTTC.

The chain carries TRBV6-2 or TRBV6-3 and TRBJ1-2; D is unresolved. In germline, CDR1 is MNHEY, CDR2 SVGEGT. V lost 2 bases and J 4 bases, leaving 8 bases between the germline ends. The CDR3 extends over 13 amino acids. The CDR3 spells CASSYGVFYGYTF. The CDR3 nucleotides read TGTGCCAGCAGTTACGGCGTTTTCTATGGCTACACCTTC.

This clonotype was detected a few times. This chain uses TRBV27 with TRBJ1-2, with D hard to call. V was trimmed by 6 bases and J by 8 bases, leaving 10 bases between them. From germline, CDR1 is MNHEY and CDR2 SMNVEV (reference sequence). The CDR3 runs to 11 residues. CDR3 sequence (DNA): TGTGCCAGCAGGACCAGAGGGGGCTACACCTTC. Protein sequence: CASRTRGGYTF.

The chain recombines TRBV12-5 with TRBJ2-5; TRBD1 matches 9 bases. Per the germline V gene, CDR1 is LGHNT and CDR2 is FRNRAP. The J segment lost 5 bases and the V segment lost 5 bases, leaving 15 bases of the junction unmatched. This CDR3 region has 17 residues. CDR3 nucleotide sequence: TGTGCTAGTGGTCCGGCCGGGACAGGGCACTTTTGGGAGACCCAGTACTTC. It is translated as CASGPAGTGHFWETQYF. Full variable domain (missing parts from reference TRBV12-5 and TRBJ2-5): DARVTQTPRHKVTEMGQEVTMRCQPILGHNTVFWYRQTMMQGLELLAYFRNRAPLDDSGMPKDRFSAEMPDATLATLKIQPSEPRDSAVYFCASGPAGTGHFWETQYFGPGTRLLVL.

The J gene is TRBJ1-4, the V gene TRBV7-3; D may be TRBD1 (6 bases). Germline CDR1 reads SGHTA; CDR2 reads FQGTGA. CDR3 length: 14 amino acids. V lost 4 bases and J 8 bases, leaving 14 bases between the germline ends. The CDR3 DNA follows: TGTGCCAGCAGCTCCCCTCTGGACAGAGAAAAACTGTTTTTT. This gives the protein CASSSPLDREKLFF.

This clonotype came up once. V gene TRBV6-5 combines with J gene TRBJ2-3; 10 bases agree with TRBD2. This CDR3 is built from 17 residues. Germline-derived CDR1 and CDR2 are MNHEY and SVGAGI. J gave up 1 base and V 2 bases, and 6 bases lay outside the gene matches. In DNA, the CDR3 is TGTGCCAGCAGTTACCAAAGCGGGGGGGTAGGCACAGATACGCAGTATTTT. Amino acid sequence: CASSYQSGGVGTDTQYF.

V is TRBV14 and J is TRBJ1-2; D gene unclear. V dropped 2 bases and J dropped 8 bases, with 15 bases sitting between them. Germline assignment: CDR1 SGHDN and CDR2 FVKESK. The CDR3 runs to 14 residues. CDR3 sequence reads: CASSQSRASLGYTF. CDR3 DNA: TGTGCCAGCAGCCAAAGTCGGGCTTCCCTCGGCTACACCTTC. Supplemented by reference TRBV14 and TRBJ1-2, the full variable domain reads EAGVTQFPSHSVIEKGQTVTLRCDPISGHDNLYWYRRVMGKEIKFLLHFVKESKQDESGMPNNRFLAERTGGTYSTLKVQPAELEDSGVYFCASSQSRASLGYTFGSGTRLTVV.

A few counts support this clonotype. The CDR3, as DNA: TGTGCCAGCAGTACGACAGGGAAAATTGAAGCTTTCTTT. It codes for CASSTTGKIEAFF. The rearrangement uses TRBV27 and TRBJ1-1; 7 bases are a match to TRBD1. The CDR3 contains 13 residues. CDR1 and CDR2 from the germline V gene are MNHEY and SMNVEV (reference sequence). V lost 5 bases and J lost 7; bases outside the gene matches: 7.

Only a few counts were recorded for this clonotype. The chain recombines TRBV7-6 with TRBJ1-2; unclear D gene. There are 13 residues in the CDR3. V was clipped by 5 bases and J by 6 bases, with 13 bases between them. The V gene's germline CDR1 is SGHVS and CDR2 FNYEAQ. The CDR3 nucleotides read TGTGCCAGCAGCGGCTTGGGTGCCCATGGCTACACCTTC. This encodes CASSGLGAHGYTF.

This clonotype was picked up a small number of times. The rearrangement uses TRBV7-9 and TRBJ2-3; 12 nucleotides line up with TRBD2. The J segment lost 2 bases and the V segment lost 6 bases, leaving 12 bases of the junction unmatched. Germline V gene sequence: CDR1 SEHNR, CDR2 FQNEAQ (reference sequence). The CDR3 consists of 18 residues. The CDR3 sequence is CASRPAAGLAGPTDTQYF. The DNA for the CDR3 is TGTGCCAGCAGGCCCGCCGCTGGACTAGCGGGGCCCACAGATACGCAGTATTTT.

This clonotype was found a few times. This sequence joins TRBV27 and TRBJ1-5; TRBD1 aligns across 7 bases. The CDR3 has 14 amino acids. V trimming: 4 bases; J trimming: 4 bases; junction bases outside the gene matches: 4. Per germline, CDR1 MNHEY and CDR2 SMNVEV (reference sequence). The CDR3: CASSSGGVNQPQHF. Here the CDR3 DNA reads TGTGCCAGCAGTTCAGGGGGTGTTAATCAGCCCCAGCATTTT.